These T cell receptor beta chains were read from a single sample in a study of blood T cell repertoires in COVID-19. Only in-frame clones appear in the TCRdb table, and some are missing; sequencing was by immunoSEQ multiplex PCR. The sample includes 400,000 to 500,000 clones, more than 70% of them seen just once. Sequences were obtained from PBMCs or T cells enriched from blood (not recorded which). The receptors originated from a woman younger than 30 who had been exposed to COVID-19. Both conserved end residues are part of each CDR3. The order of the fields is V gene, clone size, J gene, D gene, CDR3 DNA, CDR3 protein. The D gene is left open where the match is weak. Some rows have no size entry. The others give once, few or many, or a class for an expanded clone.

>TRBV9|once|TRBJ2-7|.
TGTGCCAGCAGCGGGACAACCGGGGGTTCTTCCTACGAGCAGTACTTC
CASSGTTGGSSYEQYF
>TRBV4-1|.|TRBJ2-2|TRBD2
TGCGCCAGCAGCCAAGAATCACTAGCGGTACTCGGGGAGCTGTTTTTT
CASSQESLAVLGELFF
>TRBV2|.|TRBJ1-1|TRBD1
TGTGCCAGCAGCCGACTTCGACAGGGGGACACTGAAGCTTTCTTT
CASSRLRQGDTEAFF
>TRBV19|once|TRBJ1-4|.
TGTGCCACCCTTCCGCGGGGGGGGTCGAATGAAAAACTGTTTTTT
CATLPRGGSNEKLFF
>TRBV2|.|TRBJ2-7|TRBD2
TGTGCCAGCAGTGGTGGGCGTAGCGGGAGGGCGGAGGAGCAGTACTTC
CASSGGRSGRAEEQYF
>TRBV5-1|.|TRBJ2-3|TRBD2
TGCGCCAGCAGCTTGAGTACTAGCGAATTCACAGATACGCAGTATTTT
CASSLSTSEFTDTQYF
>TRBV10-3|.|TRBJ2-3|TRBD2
TGTGCCGTCGGGACTAGCGGGGGCACAGATACGCAGTATTTT
CAVGTSGGTDTQYF
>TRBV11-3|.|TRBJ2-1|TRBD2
TGTGCCAGCAGCAAGATAGCGGGACCCCCCTACAATGAGCAGTTCTTC
CASSKIAGPPYNEQFF
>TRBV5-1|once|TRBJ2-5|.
TGCGCCAGCAGCCCCGATGGGCTGGGGAGCGGAGAGACCCAGTACTTC
CASSPDGLGSGETQYF
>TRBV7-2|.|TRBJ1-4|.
TGTGCCAGCAGCTTAGGCGCCGCAACTAATGAAAAACTGTTTTTT
CASSLGAATNEKLFF
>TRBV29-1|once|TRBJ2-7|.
TGCAGCGTTGCCTGGTCCGGAGAAAGCGAGCAGTACTTC
CSVAWSGESEQYF
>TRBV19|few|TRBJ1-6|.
TGTGCCAGTAGTACGGCGGGCAGCTCCTATAATTCACCCCTCCACTTT
CASSTAGSSYNSPLHF
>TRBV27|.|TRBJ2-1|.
TGTGCCAGCAGTTCCCAGTTGGCTAGCTCCGATGAGCAGTTCTTC
CASSSQLASSDEQFF
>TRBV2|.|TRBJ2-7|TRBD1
TGTGCCACCAAGGCGGTACTTCCAGGGGGCTGGATCTACGAGCAGTACTTC
CATKAVLPGGWIYEQYF
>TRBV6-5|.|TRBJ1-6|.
TGTGCCAGCAGCTCGGGACTTTATGGCTCACCCCTCCACTTT
CASSSGLYGSPLHF
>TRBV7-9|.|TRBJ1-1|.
TGTGCCAGCAGCTTAGCGGCGGGGAACACTGAAGCTTTCTTT
CASSLAAGNTEAFF
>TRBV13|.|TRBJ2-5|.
TGTGCCAGCAGCTTAGGGGTCGGGGGAGAGACCCAGTACTTC
CASSLGVGGETQYF
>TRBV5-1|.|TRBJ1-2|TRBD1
TGCGCCAGCAGCTCCGGGACAGCTAACTATGGCTACACCTTC
CASSSGTANYGYTF